The rows below give T cell receptor beta chains drawn from one sample of a study of blood T cell repertoires in COVID-19. TCRdb's table, derived via immunoSEQ multiplex PCR, lists solely in-frame clones and lacks some. Here the sample spans around 140,000 clones, 65% to 90% being singletons. Material for sequencing was peripheral blood. These receptors all stem from a human donor in a cohort sampled during active COVID-19. Both conserved end residues are part of each CDR3. Fields, in order: J gene, clone size, D gene, V gene, CDR3 DNA, CDR3 protein. D genes are given only for firm matches. Expanded clones are given a class, and other clones once, few, many or no size at all.

>TRBJ1-2|-|TRBD1|TRBV4-3
TGCGCCAGCAGCGTACAGGGGAGGAACTATGGCTACACCTTC
CASSVQGRNYGYTF
>TRBJ2-1|-|TRBD2|TRBV7-2
TGTGCCAGCAGCTACAGGAGCGGGAGCCTAACCTACAATGAGCAGTTCTTC
CASSYRSGSLTYNEQFF
>TRBJ2-7|few|TRBD2|TRBV15
TGTGCCACCAGCAGAGACCAGACTAGCGCGCGTGAGCAGTACTTC
CATSRDQTSAREQYF
>TRBJ1-3|-|-|TRBV18
TGTGCCAGCTCCAGGGAGGGGCTCTATGGAAACACCATATATTTT
CASSREGLYGNTIYF
>TRBJ2-7|-|-|TRBV7-2
TGTGCCAGCTCCGGCGGCAGTCCCTACGAGCAGTACTTC
CASSGGSPYEQYF
>TRBJ2-3|-|-|TRBV24-1
TGTGCCACCAGTGATTTGTACAGGGAAGGAGCAGATACGCAGTATTTT
CATSDLYREGADTQYF
>TRBJ1-2|-|TRBD1|TRBV23-1
TGCGCCAGCAGTCAGCCCCGAGGGGACAGACGAAACCATATCTATGGCTACACCTTC
CASSQPRGDRRNHIYGYTF
>TRBJ2-7|once|TRBD1|TRBV12-3/TRBV12-4
TGTGCCAGCCGTCGGGGACAGAGATACGAGCAGTACTTC
CASRRGQRYEQYF
>TRBJ2-7|-|TRBD2|TRBV19
TGTGCCAGTAGCAGAGAGCGGGGGACCTACGAGCAGTACTTC
CASSRERGTYEQYF
>TRBJ2-5|-|-|TRBV5-1
TGCGCCAGCACTCCGGGAGTGAGCGGAAGTCCAGAGACCCAGTACTTC
CASTPGVSGSPETQYF
>TRBJ2-7|-|TRBD1|TRBV7-2
TGTGCCAGCAGCGGCCAGACGCGACAGGGTCTCCACTTC
CASSGQTRQGLHF
>TRBJ2-5|-|-|TRBV18
TGTGCCAGCTCACAGCGCAACGGACAGAACCAAGAGACCCAGTACTTC
CASSQRNGQNQETQYF
>TRBJ1-6|many|TRBD1|TRBV7-9
TGTGCCAGCAGCTTGGGACAGGGTTTCTATAATTCACCCCTCCACTTT
CASSLGQGFYNSPLHF
>TRBJ2-7|-|-|TRBV29-1
TGCAGCGTTGGGGACACACCTTACGAGCAGTACTTC
CSVGDTPYEQYF
>TRBJ2-7|-|-|TRBV7-9
TGTGCCAGCAGCTTAGGCGGGACGGGTGCTTCGGAGCAGTACTTC
CASSLGGTGASEQYF
>TRBJ2-7|-|TRBD2|TRBV20-1
TGCAGTGCTAGTAGGGGAGGGTGGGAGCAGTACTTC
CSASRGGWEQYF
>TRBJ2-5|-|TRBD2|TRBV7-2
TGTGCCAGCAGCCCTTACTACCGACTAGCGGGACAAGCTCAGACCCAGTACTTC
CASSPYYRLAGQAQTQYF
>TRBJ2-7|few|-|TRBV6-5
TGTGCCAGCAGTTCCAGCGGTCTAGGCTACGAGCAGTACTTC
CASSSSGLGYEQYF
>TRBJ2-5|-|-|TRBV5-1
TGCGCCAGCAGCCGAGACCAAGAGACCCAGTACTTC
CASSRDQETQYF
>TRBJ2-1|-|TRBD1|TRBV5-1
TGCGCCAGCAGCCCTCCCGGGACAGGGGCGCTCCACAATGAGCAGTTCTTC
CASSPPGTGALHNEQFF
>TRBJ2-7|once|TRBD2|TRBV5-1
TGCGCCAGCAGCGCGCGGCCTAGCGGGAGTGACTACGAGCAGTACTTC
CASSARPSGSDYEQYF
>TRBJ2-5|-|TRBD1|TRBV28
TGTGCCAGCAGTTTAGTCATGACAGGGGGCGCGGAAGAGACCCAGTACTTC
CASSLVMTGGAEETQYF
>TRBJ1-5|-|-|TRBV2
TGTGCCAGCACCGCTTGGGCAGGGGAGTCACAGCCCCAGCATTTT
CASTAWAGESQPQHF
>TRBJ1-4|-|TRBD1|TRBV28
TGTGCCAGCAGTTTACAGGGGGCTGTTAATGAAAAACTGTTTTTT
CASSLQGAVNEKLFF
>TRBJ2-5|-|TRBD2|TRBV5-4
TGTGCCAGCAGCGACAAGACTAGCGAGCAAGAGACCCAGTACTTC
CASSDKTSEQETQYF
>TRBJ1-3|-|TRBD1|TRBV28
TGTGCCAGCAGTTTAACCATTGGCCAGGGGGCAGGAAACACCATATATTTT
CASSLTIGQGAGNTIYF
>TRBJ2-3|-|-|TRBV27
TGTGCCAGCAGTTTGGACAATTACTATACGCAGTATTTT
CASSLDNYYTQYF
>TRBJ2-7|-|TRBD2|TRBV5-1
TGCGCCAGCAGCAAGCAACCAGGAGCGGGAGTACCCTACGAGCAGTACTTC
CASSKQPGAGVPYEQYF
>TRBJ2-3|-|TRBD1|TRBV6-1
TGTGCCAGCAGTGAAGTGGGGACAGGGTTCGCAGATACGCAGTATTTT
CASSEVGTGFADTQYF
>TRBJ2-3|-|-|TRBV24-1
TGTGCCACCAGTGGATGGGGGGAAGGGGCCACAGATACGCAGTATTTT
CATSGWGEGATDTQYF
>TRBJ2-3|-|TRBD1|TRBV7-6
TGTGCCAGCAGCTTAGCCCCGAGACAGGGCCTCGTAGACACAGATACGCAGTATTTT
CASSLAPRQGLVDTDTQYF
>TRBJ1-5|-|TRBD1|TRBV2
TGTGCCAGCAGACCTGGACAGGGTGTTCAGCCCCAGCATTTT
CASRPGQGVQPQHF
>TRBJ2-7|-|-|TRBV4-1
TGCGCCAGCAGACCTATAGAATTTTCCTACGAGCAGTACTTC
CASRPIEFSYEQYF
>TRBJ2-3|once|-|TRBV7-2
TGTGCCAGCAGCCCCCCCGGCACAGATACGCAGTATTTT
CASSPPGTDTQYF
>TRBJ1-1|-|-|TRBV19
TGTGCCAGTAGTCTGCGGGCCGGGACGGGAGTTGAAGCTTTCTTT
CASSLRAGTGVEAFF
>TRBJ2-5|-|-|TRBV25-1
TGTGCCAGCAGTGCAGGAGGGGCGGGAGAGACCCAGTACTTC
CASSAGGAGETQYF
>TRBJ1-2|-|TRBD1|TRBV4-2
TGTGCCAGCAGCCAAGGTCCCGCAGGGGGAAACTATGGCTACACCTTC
CASSQGPAGGNYGYTF
>TRBJ2-5|-|TRBD2|TRBV5-1
TGCGCCAGCAGCATAGGGACTAGCGGGAGGAGACAAGAGACCCAGTACTTC
CASSIGTSGRRQETQYF
>TRBJ2-5|-|-|TRBV2
TGTGCCAGCACCGAGCTACCGAGAGAGACCCAGTACTTC
CASTELPRETQYF
>TRBJ1-3|-|TRBD1|TRBV7-9
TGTGCCAGCAGCTTGGGGACAGGGGGAGTTGGAAACACCATATATTTT
CASSLGTGGVGNTIYF
>TRBJ2-7|-|-|TRBV7-3
TGTGCCAGCAGCCGAACAGCAAGCTCCTACGAGCAGTACTTC
CASSRTASSYEQYF
>TRBJ1-2|-|TRBD1|TRBV7-9
TGTGCCAGCAGCTCCAGGGACAGCTATGGCTACACCTTC
CASSSRDSYGYTF
>TRBJ2-7|-|TRBD1|TRBV6-2/TRBV6-3
TGTGCCAGCCGCCGGGGACAGGGGACCTACGAGCAGTACTTC
CASRRGQGTYEQYF
>TRBJ2-7|-|-|TRBV7-8
TGTGCCAGCAGCTTAGCCATGACAAGCCGGTCCGGGAGGCAGTACTTC
CASSLAMTSRSGRQYF
>TRBJ2-7|-|TRBD1|TRBV29-1
TGCAGCGCCTCATTACGGACAGGCCTGGGGGAGCAGTACTTC
CSASLRTGLGEQYF
>TRBJ1-2|medium-sized|-|TRBV28
TGTGCCAGCAGCTTCCCACAGGGAACTAACTATGGCTACACCTTC
CASSFPQGTNYGYTF
>TRBJ1-2|-|-|TRBV4-3
TGCGCCAGCAGCCAAGGCGGACAGCCGGACATGAGGGGCTACACCTTC
CASSQGGQPDMRGYTF
>TRBJ1-1|-|-|TRBV5-1
TGCGCCAGCAGCAAGGGACATTCGAACACTGAAGCTTTCTTT
CASSKGHSNTEAFF
>TRBJ2-7|many|TRBD1|TRBV5-1
TGCGCCAGCAGCGCGACCGGGACAGCCCTTTTGGTGGAGCAGTACTTC
CASSATGTALLVEQYF
>TRBJ1-1|-|-|TRBV6-1
TGTGCCAGCAGTGAGGGCTACAGGGTCCCGAACACTGAAGCTTTCTTT
CASSEGYRVPNTEAFF
>TRBJ2-7|-|TRBD2|TRBV24-1
TGTGCCACCAGTGACCCAGCGGGAGCGGCCTACGAGCAGTACTTC
CATSDPAGAAYEQYF
>TRBJ1-1|-|TRBD1|TRBV11-1
TGTGCCAGCACCGCACACAGGGGTACCACTGAAGCTTTCTTT
CASTAHRGTTEAFF
>TRBJ2-3|-|TRBD2|TRBV28
TGTGCCAGCAGATTACCGGGACTAGGATCAGATACGCAGTATTTT
CASRLPGLGSDTQYF